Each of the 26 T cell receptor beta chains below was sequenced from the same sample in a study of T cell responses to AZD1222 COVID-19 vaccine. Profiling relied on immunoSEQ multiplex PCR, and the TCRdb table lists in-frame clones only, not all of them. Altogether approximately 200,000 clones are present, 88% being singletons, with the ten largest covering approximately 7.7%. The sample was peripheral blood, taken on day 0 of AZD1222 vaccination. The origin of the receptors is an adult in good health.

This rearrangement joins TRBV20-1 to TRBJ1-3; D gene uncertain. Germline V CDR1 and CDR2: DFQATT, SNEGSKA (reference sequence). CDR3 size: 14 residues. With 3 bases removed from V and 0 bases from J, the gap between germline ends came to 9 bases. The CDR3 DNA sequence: TGCAGTGCTAGTCGGGGAAACTCTGGAAACACCATATATTTT. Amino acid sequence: CSASRGNSGNTIYF.

CDR3 amino acids: CASRKWGDPTEAFF. For the CDR3, the DNA is TGTGCCAGCAGAAAATGGGGGGATCCCACTGAAGCTTTCTTT. The gene calls are TRBV7-9 and TRBJ1-1; tentative D call: TRBD1 (5 bases). The CDR3 has 14 amino acids. Trimming stripped 6 bases from V and 4 bases from J, with 15 bases between. Germline lookup yields CDR1 SEHNR and CDR2 FQNEAQ (reference sequence).

DNA for the CDR3: TGTGCCAGCAGTCCCCGGGACAGGGCCCCAGGCTACACCTTC. Its translation is CASSPRDRAPGYTF. The rearrangement links TRBV27 to TRBJ1-2, with 9 bases fitting TRBD1. Unmatched junction bases numbered 9, after V lost 5 bases and J lost 8 bases. This CDR3 comprises 14 residues. Germline CDR1 reads MNHEY; CDR2 reads SMNVEV (reference sequence).

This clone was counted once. The CDR3 region is CATAPDGIYGYTF. In DNA form, the CDR3 reads TGTGCCACCGCCCCGGACGGTATCTATGGCTACACCTTC. The J gene is TRBJ1-2, the V gene TRBV19; D unclear. The germline gives CDR1 LNHDA, CDR2 SQIVND (reference sequence). Trimming removed 10 bases from V and 4 bases from J, with 16 bases in between. The CDR3 contains 13 residues.

CDR3 in amino acids: CASSLRTSGGRDEQYF. CDR3 coding DNA: TGTGCCAGCAGCCTCCGGACTAGCGGGGGGCGGGACGAGCAGTACTTC. The chain uses TRBV7-2 and TRBJ2-7; 14 positions match TRBD2. Germline CDR1 reads SGHTA; CDR2 reads FQGNSA. Trimming at V came to 5 bases and at J to 5 bases, leaving 8 bases not matched to a gene. This CDR3 is 16 amino acids long.

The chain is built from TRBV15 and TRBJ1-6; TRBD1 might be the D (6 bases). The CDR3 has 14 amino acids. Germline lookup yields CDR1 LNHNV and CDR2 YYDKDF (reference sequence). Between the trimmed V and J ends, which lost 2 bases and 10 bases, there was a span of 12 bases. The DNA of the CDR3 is TGTGCCACCAGCAGAAAGACAGGTACCTCACCCCTCCACTTT. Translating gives CATSRKTGTSPLHF.

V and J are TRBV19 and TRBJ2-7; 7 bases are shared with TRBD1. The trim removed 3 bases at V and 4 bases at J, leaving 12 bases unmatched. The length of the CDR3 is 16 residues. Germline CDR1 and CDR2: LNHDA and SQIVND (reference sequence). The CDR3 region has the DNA TGTGCCAGTAGTATTCCCCCTACGAGGGGGCTATACGAGCAGTACTTC. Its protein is CASSIPPTRGLYEQYF. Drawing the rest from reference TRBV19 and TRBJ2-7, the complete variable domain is DGGITQSPKYLFRKEGQNVTLSCEQNLNHDAMYWYRQDPGQGLRLIYYSQIVNDFQKGDIAEGYSVSREKKESFPLTVTSAQKNPTAFYLCASSIPPTRGLYEQYFGPGTRLTVT.

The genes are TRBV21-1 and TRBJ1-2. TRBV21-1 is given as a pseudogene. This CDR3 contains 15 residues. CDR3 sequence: CASSTLPGHPYGYTF. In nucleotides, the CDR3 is TGTGCCAGCAGCACTCTCCCGGGCCACCCCTATGGCTACACCTTC.

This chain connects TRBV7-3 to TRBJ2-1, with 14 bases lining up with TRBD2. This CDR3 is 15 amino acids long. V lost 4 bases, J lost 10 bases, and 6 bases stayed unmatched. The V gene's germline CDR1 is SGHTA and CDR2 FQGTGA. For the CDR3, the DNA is TGTGCCAGCAGCTCTCTGGGACTAGCGGGGGACGAGCAGTTCTTC. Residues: CASSSLGLAGDEQFF.

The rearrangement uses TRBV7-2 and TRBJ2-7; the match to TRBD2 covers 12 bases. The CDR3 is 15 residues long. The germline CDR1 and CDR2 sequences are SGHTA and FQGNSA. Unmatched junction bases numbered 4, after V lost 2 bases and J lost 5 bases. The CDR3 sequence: CASSLRLAGGDEQYF. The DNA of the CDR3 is TGTGCCAGCAGCTTACGGCTAGCGGGGGGGGACGAGCAGTACTTC. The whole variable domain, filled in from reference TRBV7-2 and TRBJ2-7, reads GAGVSQSPSNKVTEKGKDVELRCDPISGHTALYWYRQSLGQGLEFLIYFQGNSAPDKSGLPSDRFSAERTGGSVSTLTIQRTQQEDSAVYLCASSLRLAGGDEQYFGPGTRLTVT.

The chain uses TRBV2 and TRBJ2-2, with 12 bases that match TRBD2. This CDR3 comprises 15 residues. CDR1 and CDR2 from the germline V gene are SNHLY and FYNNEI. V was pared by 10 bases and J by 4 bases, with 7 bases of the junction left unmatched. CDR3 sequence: CAKLAGGRGTGELFF. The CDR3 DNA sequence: TGTGCCAAACTAGCGGGGGGCCGTGGCACCGGGGAGCTGTTTTTT.

The DNA for the CDR3 is TGTGCCAGCAGCCAAAAGCGGGGCTCGGAAGAGACCCAGTACTTC. This gives the protein CASSQKRGSEETQYF. V is TRBV7-2 and J is TRBJ2-5, with 7 positions matching TRBD2. CDR3 length: 15 residues. CDR1 is SGHTA and CDR2 is FQGNSA in the germline V gene. V shed 5 bases and J 3 bases; nucleotides not matched to a gene: 9. Full variable domain (remainder filled in from reference TRBV7-2 and TRBJ2-5): GAGVSQSPSNKVTEKGKDVELRCDPISGHTALYWYRQSLGQGLEFLIYFQGNSAPDKSGLPSDRFSAERTGGSVSTLTIQRTQQEDSAVYLCASSQKRGSEETQYFGPGTRLLVL.

The CDR3 sequence: CASSIRTGGTEAFF. The DNA of the CDR3 is TGTGCCAGTAGTATCAGGACAGGGGGCACTGAAGCTTTCTTT. This rearrangement joins TRBV19 to TRBJ1-1, with 10 bases identical to TRBD1. The CDR3 spans 14 residues. The germline CDR1 and CDR2 sequences are LNHDA and SQIVND (reference sequence). Trimming took 3 bases from V and 4 from J; bases not matched to a gene: 2.

CDR3 sequence (DNA): TGTGCCAGCAGCCTTCATCGGGAACAGAGAAACACCATATATTTT. Protein product: CASSLHREQRNTIYF. The chain is built from TRBV3-1 (or the pseudogene TRBV3-2) and TRBJ1-3, with D uncertain. With 4 bases removed from V and 5 bases from J, the gap between germline ends came to 15 bases. Germline V gene lookup returns CDR1 LGHDT and CDR2 YNNKEL (reference sequence). The CDR3 runs to 15 residues.

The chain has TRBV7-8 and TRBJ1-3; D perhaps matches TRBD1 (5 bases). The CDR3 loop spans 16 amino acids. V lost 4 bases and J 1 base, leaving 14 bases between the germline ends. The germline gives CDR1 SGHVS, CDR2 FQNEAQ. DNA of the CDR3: TGTGCCAGCAGCTCCCGGCCCGGGACTTCTGGAAACACCATATATTTT. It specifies CASSSRPGTSGNTIYF.

The CDR3 nucleotides are TGCGCCAGCAGAAGGACCGGGACAGCTACCCGGTTTCGGGAGACCCAGTACTTC. It encodes CASRRTGTATRFRETQYF. This sequence joins TRBV5-1 and TRBJ2-5, with 7 bases matching TRBD1. Per germline, CDR1 SGHRS and CDR2 YFSETQ. This CDR3 is built from 18 residues. V dropped 5 bases and J dropped 5; count of bases not matched to a gene: 21. Drawing the rest from reference TRBV5-1 and TRBJ2-5, the complete variable domain is KAGVTQTPRYLIKTRGQQVTLSCSPISGHRSVSWYQQTPGQGLQFLFEYFSETQRNKGNFPGRFSGRQFSNSRSEMNVSTLELGDSALYLCASRRTGTATRFRETQYFGPGTRLLVL.

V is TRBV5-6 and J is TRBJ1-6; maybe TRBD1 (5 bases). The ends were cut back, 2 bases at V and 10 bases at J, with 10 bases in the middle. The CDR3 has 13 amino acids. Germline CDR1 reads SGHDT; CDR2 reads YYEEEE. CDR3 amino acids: CASSLRDQSPLHF. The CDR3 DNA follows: TGTGCCAGCAGCTTAAGGGACCAATCACCCCTCCACTTT.

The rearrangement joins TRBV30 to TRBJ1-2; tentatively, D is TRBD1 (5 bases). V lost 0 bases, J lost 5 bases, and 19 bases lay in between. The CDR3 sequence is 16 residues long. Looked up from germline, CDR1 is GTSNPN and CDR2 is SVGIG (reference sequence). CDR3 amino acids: CAWSVYRGLLSYGYTF. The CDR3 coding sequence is TGTGCCTGGAGTGTATATAGGGGCCTTTTATCATATGGCTACACCTTC.

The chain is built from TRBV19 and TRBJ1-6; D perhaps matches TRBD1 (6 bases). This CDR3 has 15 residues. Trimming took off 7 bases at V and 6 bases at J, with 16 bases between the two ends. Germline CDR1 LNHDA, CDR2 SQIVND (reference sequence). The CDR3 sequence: CASTRGKGGNSPLHF. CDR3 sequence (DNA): TGTGCCAGTACCCGCGGGAAAGGGGGTAATTCACCCCTCCACTTT. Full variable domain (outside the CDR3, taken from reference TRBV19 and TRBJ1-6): DGGITQSPKYLFRKEGQNVTLSCEQNLNHDAMYWYRQDPGQGLRLIYYSQIVNDFQKGDIAEGYSVSREKKESFPLTVTSAQKNPTAFYLCASTRGKGGNSPLHFGNGTRLTVT.

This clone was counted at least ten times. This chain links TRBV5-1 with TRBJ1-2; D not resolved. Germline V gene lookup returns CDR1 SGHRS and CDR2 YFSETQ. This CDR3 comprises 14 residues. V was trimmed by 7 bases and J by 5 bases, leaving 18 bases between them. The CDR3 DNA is TGCGCCAGCCGCCCCGAGGCTAACCCTTATGGCTACACCTTC. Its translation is CASRPEANPYGYTF.

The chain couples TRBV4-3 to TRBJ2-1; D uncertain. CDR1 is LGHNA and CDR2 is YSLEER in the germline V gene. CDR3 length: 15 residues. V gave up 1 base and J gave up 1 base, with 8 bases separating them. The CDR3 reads CASSQVRGSYNEQFF. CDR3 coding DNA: TGCGCCAGCAGCCAAGTCAGAGGATCCTACAATGAGCAGTTCTTC.

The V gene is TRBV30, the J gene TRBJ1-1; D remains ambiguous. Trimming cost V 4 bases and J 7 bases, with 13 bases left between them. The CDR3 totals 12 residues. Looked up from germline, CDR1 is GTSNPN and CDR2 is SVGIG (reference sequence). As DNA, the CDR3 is TGTGCCTGGAATGAGGCCTCAGGTGAAGCTTTCTTT. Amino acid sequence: CAWNEASGEAFF.

CDR3 nucleotide sequence: TGTGCCAGCAGCGTGGGAGGGGTGAACACTGAAGCTTTCTTT. This gives the protein CASSVGGVNTEAFF. This rearrangement joins TRBV9 to TRBJ1-1; weak D call: TRBD1 (5 bases). The length of the CDR3 is 14 residues. Trimming took 2 bases from V and 0 from J, leaving 8 bases between them. Germline loops: CDR1 SGDLS, CDR2 YYNGEE.

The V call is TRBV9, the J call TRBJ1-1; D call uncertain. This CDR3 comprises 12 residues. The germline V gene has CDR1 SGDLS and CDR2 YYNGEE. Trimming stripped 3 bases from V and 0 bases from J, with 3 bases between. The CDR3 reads CASSGLNTEAFF. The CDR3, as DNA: TGTGCCAGCAGCGGATTGAACACTGAAGCTTTCTTT.

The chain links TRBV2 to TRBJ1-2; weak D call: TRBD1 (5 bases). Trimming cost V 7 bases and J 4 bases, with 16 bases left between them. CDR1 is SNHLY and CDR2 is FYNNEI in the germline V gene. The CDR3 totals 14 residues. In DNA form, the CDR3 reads TGTGCCAGCACTCTTCTCGACAGATCCTATGGCTACACCTTC. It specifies CASTLLDRSYGYTF.

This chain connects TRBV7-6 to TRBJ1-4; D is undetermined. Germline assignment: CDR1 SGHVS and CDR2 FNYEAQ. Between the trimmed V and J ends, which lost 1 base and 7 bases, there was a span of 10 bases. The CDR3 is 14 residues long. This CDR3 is CASSLVGGSEKLFF. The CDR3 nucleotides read TGTGCCAGCAGCTTAGTGGGTGGGAGTGAAAAACTGTTTTTT. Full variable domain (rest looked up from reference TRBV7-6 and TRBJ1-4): GAGVSQSPRYKVTKRGQDVALRCDPISGHVSLYWYRQALGQGPEFLTYFNYEAQQDKSGLPNDRFSAERPEGSISTLTIQRTEQRDSAMYRCASSLVGGSEKLFFGSGTQLSVL.